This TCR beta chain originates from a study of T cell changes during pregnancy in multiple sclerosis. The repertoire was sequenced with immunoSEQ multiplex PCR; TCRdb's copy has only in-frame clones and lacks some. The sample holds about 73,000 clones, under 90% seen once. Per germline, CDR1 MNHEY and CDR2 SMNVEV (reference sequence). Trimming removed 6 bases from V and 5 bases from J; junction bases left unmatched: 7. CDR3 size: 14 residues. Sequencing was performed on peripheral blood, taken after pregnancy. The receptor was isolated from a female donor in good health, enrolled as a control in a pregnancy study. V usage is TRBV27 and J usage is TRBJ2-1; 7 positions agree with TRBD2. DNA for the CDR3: TGTGCCAGCAGATGGGACTACGTGAACAATGAGCAGTTCTTC. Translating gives CASRWDYVNNEQFF.